This T cell receptor (beta chain) was identified in a study of blood T cell repertoires in COVID-19. TCRdb keeps only in-frame clones here, not all; method: immunoSEQ multiplex PCR. The profile covers about 64,000 clones, with 78% appearing a single time and 14% taken by the ten largest. Patients in Seattle were enrolled during active infection, then followed longitudinally. J lost 3 bases, V lost 4 bases, and 8 bases had no gene match. The CDR3 sequence is 16 residues long. In germline, CDR1 is MDHEN, CDR2 SYDVKM. Sequencing was carried out using peripheral blood. This receptor was identified in a man aged 55 to 70 with COVID-19, enrolled during active disease. The gene calls are TRBV28 and TRBJ2-5; 10 nucleotides agree with TRBD2. The CDR3 DNA reads TGTGCCAGCAGTTCCCGGAGCGGGGGGGACAAAGAGACCCAGTACTTC. Translating it yields CASSSRSGGDKETQYF.